This is a list of T cell receptor beta chains from one sample in a study of control samples from healthy donors and cancer patients. Only in-frame clones appear in the TCRdb table, and some are missing; sequencing was by immunoSEQ multiplex PCR. The profile covers over 150,000 clones, with 85% to 95% appearing a single time and around 1.3% taken by the ten largest. The source material was blood. Every receptor here comes from a woman aged 18-35 years in good health. Each CDR3 is given with its conserved first and last residue. Clone size appears in some rows only: once, few, many, or a class for an expanded clone.

V	J	size	CDR3
TRBV28	TRBJ1-1	-	CASRKQGATEAFF
TRBV10-1	TRBJ1-4	-	CASSESRGDAELFF
TRBV18	TRBJ2-1	-	CASSQLGTSVVNEQFF
TRBV28	TRBJ2-7	-	CASSLEYRGHEQYF
TRBV7-9	TRBJ1-1	-	CASSVRTVNTEAFF
TRBV6-5	TRBJ1-2	-	CASSYSEPLRGGGYTF
TRBV18	TRBJ1-3	once	CASSPGSLAGNTIYF
TRBV18	TRBJ1-1	once	CASSPSNRGLNTEAFF
TRBV7-9	TRBJ1-1	once	CASSANRGVVNTEAFF
TRBV10-1	TRBJ2-1	-	CASSEVGGGYNEQFF
TRBV11-2	TRBJ1-1	once	CASSLDGTLRLHINTEAFF
TRBV18	TRBJ2-1	-	CASSPSTGPSNEQFF
TRBV3-1/TRBV3-2	TRBJ1-5	-	CASSQRSNQPQHF
TRBV2	TRBJ1-6	-	CASRESSYNSPLHF
TRBV6-5	TRBJ1-5	-	CASGRTGDNQPQHF
TRBV7-2	TRBJ1-2	-	CASSLEGVSVYGYTF
TRBV28	TRBJ2-1	-	CASSLGTGPYNEQFF
TRBV5-1	TRBJ2-2	-	CASGQGTGVTGELFF
TRBV3-1/TRBV3-2	TRBJ1-4	-	CASSPDPGQVYEKLFF
TRBV1	TRBJ2-7	-	CTSSGQGASDSYEQYF
TRBV14	TRBJ2-5	once	CASSPSWSGTQYF
TRBV29-1	TRBJ2-1	-	CSVDPGGVSYNEQFF
TRBV6-5	TRBJ1-2	few	CASGLRSTYGYTF
TRBV18	TRBJ1-3	-	CASSPSKGPGNTIYF
TRBV2	TRBJ1-2	-	CASSPGAPYGYTF
TRBV3-1/TRBV3-2	TRBJ1-4	-	CASSQVQDGELFF
TRBV23-1	TRBJ2-7	-	CASSQERSSYEQYF
TRBV9	TRBJ2-1	-	CASSAEGGYSYNEQFF
TRBV27	TRBJ2-2	-	CASSTRTSGGTGELFF
TRBV7-2	TRBJ2-7	-	CASSFGGGSYEQYF
TRBV4-2	TRBJ1-4	-	CASSQDLSGRAPNEKLFF
TRBV7-2	TRBJ2-1	-	CASSSQLGLAGANEQFF
TRBV28	TRBJ1-5	few	CASSQIWGYSNQPQHF
TRBV11-3	TRBJ1-1	-	CASSYRAGRNTEAFF
TRBV10-3	TRBJ2-7	-	CAISEVGLAGGPEQYF
TRBV20-1	TRBJ2-2	-	CSASPYRGELFF
TRBV5-4	TRBJ1-2	-	CASSPASVFVGRGYSGYTF
TRBV18	TRBJ1-1	-	CASSPTRNTEAFF
TRBV14	TRBJ2-5	-	CASSQGTLLQETQYF
TRBV28	TRBJ1-6	-	CASRDRNSPLHF
TRBV13	TRBJ2-1	-	CASSFVPYNEQFF
TRBV10-2	TRBJ2-3	once	CASSTGTGTQYF
TRBV28	TRBJ1-1	-	CASSSDRFNTEAFF
TRBV19	TRBJ1-1	-	CASSTSGGAFF
TRBV4-2	TRBJ1-1	few	CASSQEGGIDTEAFF
TRBV20-1	TRBJ2-7	-	CAPGQGNEQYF
TRBV5-6	TRBJ1-1	-	CASSFARTEAFF
TRBV28	TRBJ2-5	-	CASSVVGETQYF